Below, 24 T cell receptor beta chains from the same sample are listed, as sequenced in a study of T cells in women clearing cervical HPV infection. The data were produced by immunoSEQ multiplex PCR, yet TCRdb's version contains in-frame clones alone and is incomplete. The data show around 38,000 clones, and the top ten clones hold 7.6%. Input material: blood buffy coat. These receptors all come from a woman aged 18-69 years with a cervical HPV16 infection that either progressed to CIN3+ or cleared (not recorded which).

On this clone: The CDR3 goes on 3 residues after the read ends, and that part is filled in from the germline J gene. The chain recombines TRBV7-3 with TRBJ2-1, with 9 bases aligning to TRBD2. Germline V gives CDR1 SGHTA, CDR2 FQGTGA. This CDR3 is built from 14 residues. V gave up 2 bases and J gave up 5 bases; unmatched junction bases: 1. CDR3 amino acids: CASSLGLANNEQFF. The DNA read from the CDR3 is TGTGCCAGCAGCTTAGGACTAGCGAACAATGAG.

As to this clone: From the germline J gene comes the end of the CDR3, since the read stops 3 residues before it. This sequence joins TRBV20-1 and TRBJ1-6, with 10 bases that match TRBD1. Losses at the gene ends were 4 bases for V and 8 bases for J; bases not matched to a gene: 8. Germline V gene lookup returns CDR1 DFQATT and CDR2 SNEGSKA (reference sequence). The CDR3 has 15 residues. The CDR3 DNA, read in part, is TGCAGTGCTAACCCGGGACAGGGGCCACATTCACCC. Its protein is CSANPGQGPHSP. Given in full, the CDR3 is CSANPGQGPHSPLHF.

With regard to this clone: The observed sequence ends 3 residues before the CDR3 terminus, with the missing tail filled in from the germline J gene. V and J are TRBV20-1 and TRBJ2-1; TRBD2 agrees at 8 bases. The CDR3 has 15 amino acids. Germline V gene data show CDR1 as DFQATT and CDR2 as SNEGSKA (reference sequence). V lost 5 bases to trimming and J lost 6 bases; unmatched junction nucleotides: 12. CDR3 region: CSARPLIAGLNEQFF. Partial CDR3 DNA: TGCAGTGCTCGACCACTGATAGCGGGGCTCAATGAG.

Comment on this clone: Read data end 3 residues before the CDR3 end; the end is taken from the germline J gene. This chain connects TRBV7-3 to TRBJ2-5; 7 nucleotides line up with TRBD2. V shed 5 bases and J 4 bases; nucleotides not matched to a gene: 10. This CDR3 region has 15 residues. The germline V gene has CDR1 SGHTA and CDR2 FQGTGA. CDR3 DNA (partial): TGTGCCAGCAGCCTTCGGGGGGAGCTGGGAGAGACC. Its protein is CASSLRGELGET. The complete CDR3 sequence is CASSLRGELGETQYF.

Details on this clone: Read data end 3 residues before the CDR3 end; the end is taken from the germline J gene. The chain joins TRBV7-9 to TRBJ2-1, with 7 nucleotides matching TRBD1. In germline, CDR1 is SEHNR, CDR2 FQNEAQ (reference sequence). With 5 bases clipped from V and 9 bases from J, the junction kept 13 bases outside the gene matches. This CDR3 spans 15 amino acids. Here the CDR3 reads CASSRGQSPPIEQFF. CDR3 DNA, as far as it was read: TGTGCCAGCAGCCGGGGACAGTCCCCCCCTATTGAG.

The DNA read from the CDR3 is TGCAGCGTCGGGGATAATTCACCC. Protein: CSVGDNSP. The full CDR3 is CSVGDNSPLHF. The chain combines TRBV29-1 with TRBJ1-6; D gene ambiguous. Read coverage stops 3 residues before the CDR3 terminus; the germline J gene supplies the remainder. In germline, CDR1 is SQVTM, CDR2 ANQGSEA. The CDR3 runs to 11 residues. Trimming removed 6 bases from V and 5 bases from J, with 5 bases in between.

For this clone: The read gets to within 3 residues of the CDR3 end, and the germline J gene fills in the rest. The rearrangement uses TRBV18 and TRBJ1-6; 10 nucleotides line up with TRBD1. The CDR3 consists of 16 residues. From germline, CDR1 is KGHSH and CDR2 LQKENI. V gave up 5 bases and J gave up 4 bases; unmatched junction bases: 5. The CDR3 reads CASSSGTGEYNSPLHF. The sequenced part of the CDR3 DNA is TGTGCCAGCTCATCGGGGACAGGGGAATATAATTCACCC.

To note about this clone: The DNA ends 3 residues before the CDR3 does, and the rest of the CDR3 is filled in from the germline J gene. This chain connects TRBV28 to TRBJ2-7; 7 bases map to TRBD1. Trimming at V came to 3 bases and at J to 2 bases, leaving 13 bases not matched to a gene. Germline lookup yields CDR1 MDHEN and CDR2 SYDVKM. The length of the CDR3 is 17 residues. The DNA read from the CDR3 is TGTGCCAGCAGTTTCGTTCTGGGACAGTCTCCAACCTACGAG. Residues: CASSFVLGQSPTYE. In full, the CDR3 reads CASSFVLGQSPTYEQYF.

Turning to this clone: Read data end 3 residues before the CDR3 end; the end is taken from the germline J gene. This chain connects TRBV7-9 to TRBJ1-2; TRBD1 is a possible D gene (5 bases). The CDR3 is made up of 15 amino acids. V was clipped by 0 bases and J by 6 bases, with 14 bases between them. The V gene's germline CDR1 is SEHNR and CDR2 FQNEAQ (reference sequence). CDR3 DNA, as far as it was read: TGTGCCAGCAGCTTAGCGCAACCAGGGTCGGATGGC. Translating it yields CASSLAQPGSDG. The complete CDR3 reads CASSLAQPGSDGYTF.

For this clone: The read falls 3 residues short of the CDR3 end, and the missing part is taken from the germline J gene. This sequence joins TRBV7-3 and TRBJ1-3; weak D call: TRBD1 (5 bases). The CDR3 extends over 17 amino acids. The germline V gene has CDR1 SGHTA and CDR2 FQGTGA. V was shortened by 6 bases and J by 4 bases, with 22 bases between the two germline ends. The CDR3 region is CASRPPGREPSGNTIYF. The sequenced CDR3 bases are TGTGCCAGCAGACCCCCCGGCAGGGAGCCCTCCGGAAACACC.

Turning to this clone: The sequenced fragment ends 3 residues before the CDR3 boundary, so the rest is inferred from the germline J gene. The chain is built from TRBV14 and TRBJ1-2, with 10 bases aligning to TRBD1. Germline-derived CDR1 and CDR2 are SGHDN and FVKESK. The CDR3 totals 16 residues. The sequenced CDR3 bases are TGTGCCAGCAGCCTTGGACAGGGGGGCCCTCGGGAGGGC. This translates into CASSLGQGGPREG. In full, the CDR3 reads CASSLGQGGPREGYTF.

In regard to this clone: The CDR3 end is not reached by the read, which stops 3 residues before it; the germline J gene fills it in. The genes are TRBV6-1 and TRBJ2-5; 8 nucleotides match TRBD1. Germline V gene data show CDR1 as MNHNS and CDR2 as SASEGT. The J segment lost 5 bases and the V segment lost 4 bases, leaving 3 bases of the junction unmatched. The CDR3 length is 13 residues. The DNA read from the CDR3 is TGTGCCAGCAGTGGGACAGGGATCGAGACC. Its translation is CASSGTGIET. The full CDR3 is CASSGTGIETQYF.

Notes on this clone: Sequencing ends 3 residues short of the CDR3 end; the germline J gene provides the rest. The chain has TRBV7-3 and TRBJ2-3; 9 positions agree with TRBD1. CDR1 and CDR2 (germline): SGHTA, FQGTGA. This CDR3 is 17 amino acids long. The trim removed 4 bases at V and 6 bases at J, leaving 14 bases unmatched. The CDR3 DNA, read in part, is TGTGCCAGCAGCTCCGGAGGCTTACAGGGGGCGGCGGATACG. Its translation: CASSSGGLQGAADT. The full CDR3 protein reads CASSSGGLQGAADTQYF. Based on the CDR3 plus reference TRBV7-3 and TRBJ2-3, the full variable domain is GAGVSQTPSNKVTEKGKYVELRCDPISGHTALYWYRQSLGQGPEFLIYFQGTGAADDSGLPNDRFFAVRPEGSVSTLKIQRTERGDSAVYLCASSSGGLQGAADTQYFGPGTRLTVL.

This CDR3 reads CASSRTGLQETQYF. CDR3 DNA (partial): TGTGCCAGCAGCCGGACGGGACTCCAAGAGACC. The V and J genes are TRBV7-7 and TRBJ2-5; D perhaps matches TRBD2 (6 bases). The observed sequence ends 3 residues before the CDR3 terminus, with the missing tail filled in from the germline J gene. This CDR3 comprises 14 residues. CDR1 is SSHAT and CDR2 is FNYEAQ in the germline V gene (reference sequence). V was trimmed by 5 bases and J by 1 base, leaving 11 bases between them.

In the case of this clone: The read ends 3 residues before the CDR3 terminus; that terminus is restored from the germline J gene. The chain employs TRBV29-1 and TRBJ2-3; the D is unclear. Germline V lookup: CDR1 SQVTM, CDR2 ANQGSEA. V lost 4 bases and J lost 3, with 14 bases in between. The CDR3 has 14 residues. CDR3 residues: CSVVSVAETDTQYF. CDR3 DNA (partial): TGCAGCGTTGTTTCAGTCGCCGAGACAGATACG.

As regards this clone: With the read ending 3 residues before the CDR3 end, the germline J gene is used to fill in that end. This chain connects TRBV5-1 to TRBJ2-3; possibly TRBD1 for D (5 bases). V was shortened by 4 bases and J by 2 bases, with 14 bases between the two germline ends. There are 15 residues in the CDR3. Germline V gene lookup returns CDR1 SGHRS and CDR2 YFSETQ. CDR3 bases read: TGCGCCAGCAGCGTAAACGGACAAATCACAGATACG. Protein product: CASSVNGQITDT. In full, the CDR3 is CASSVNGQITDTQYF.

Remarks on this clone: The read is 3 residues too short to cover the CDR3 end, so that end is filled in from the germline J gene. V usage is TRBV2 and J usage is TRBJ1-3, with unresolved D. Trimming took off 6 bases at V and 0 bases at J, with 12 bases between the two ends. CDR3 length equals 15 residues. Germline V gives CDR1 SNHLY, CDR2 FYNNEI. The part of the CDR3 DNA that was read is TGTGCCAGCAGCGCCGGACTCTTCTCTGGAAACACC. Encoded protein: CASSAGLFSGNT. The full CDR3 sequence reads CASSAGLFSGNTIYF.

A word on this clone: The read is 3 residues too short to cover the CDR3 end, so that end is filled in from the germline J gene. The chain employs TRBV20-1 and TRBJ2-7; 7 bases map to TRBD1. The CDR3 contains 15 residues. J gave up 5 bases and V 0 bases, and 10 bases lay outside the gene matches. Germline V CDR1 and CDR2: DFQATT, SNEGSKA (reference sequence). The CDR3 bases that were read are TGCAGTGCTAGAGATCCAAGACAGGGAGACCACGAG. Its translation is CSARDPRQGDHE. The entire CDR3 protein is CSARDPRQGDHEQYF.

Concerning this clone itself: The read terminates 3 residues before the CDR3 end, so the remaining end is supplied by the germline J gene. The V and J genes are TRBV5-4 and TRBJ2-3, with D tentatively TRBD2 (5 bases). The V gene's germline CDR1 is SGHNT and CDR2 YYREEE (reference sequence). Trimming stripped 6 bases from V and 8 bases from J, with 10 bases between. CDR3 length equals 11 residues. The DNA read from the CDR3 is TGTGCCAGCACCTGGGCGGGTACG. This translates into CASTWAGT. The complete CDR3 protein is CASTWAGTQYF.

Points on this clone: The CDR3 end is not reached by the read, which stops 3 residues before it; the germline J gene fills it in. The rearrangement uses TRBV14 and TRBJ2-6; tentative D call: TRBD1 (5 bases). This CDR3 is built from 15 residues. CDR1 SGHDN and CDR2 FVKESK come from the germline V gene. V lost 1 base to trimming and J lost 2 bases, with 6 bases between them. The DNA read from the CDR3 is TGTGCCAGCAGCCAAGCAGGGACTGGGGCCAACGTC. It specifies CASSQAGTGANV. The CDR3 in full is CASSQAGTGANVLTF.

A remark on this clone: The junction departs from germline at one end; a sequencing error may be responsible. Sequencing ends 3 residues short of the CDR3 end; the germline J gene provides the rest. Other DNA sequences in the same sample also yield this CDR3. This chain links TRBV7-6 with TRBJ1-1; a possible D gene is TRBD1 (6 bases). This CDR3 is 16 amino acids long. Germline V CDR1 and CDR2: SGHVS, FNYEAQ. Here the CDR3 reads CASSLARTVLGTEAFF. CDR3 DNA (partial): TGTGCCAGCAGCCTAGCCAGGACAGTTCTAGGAACTGAA.

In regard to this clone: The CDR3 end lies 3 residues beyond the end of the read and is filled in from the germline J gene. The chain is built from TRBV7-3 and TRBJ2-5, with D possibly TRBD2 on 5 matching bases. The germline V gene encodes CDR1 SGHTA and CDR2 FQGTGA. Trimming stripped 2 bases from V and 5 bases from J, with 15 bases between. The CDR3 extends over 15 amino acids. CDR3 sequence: CASSLGQLRGETQYF. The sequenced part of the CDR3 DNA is TGTGCCAGCAGCTTAGGGCAGCTTAGAGGGGAGACC. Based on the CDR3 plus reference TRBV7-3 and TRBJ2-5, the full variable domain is GAGVSQTPSNKVTEKGKYVELRCDPISGHTALYWYRQSLGQGPEFLIYFQGTGAADDSGLPNDRFFAVRPEGSVSTLKIQRTERGDSAVYLCASSLGQLRGETQYFGPGTRLLVL.

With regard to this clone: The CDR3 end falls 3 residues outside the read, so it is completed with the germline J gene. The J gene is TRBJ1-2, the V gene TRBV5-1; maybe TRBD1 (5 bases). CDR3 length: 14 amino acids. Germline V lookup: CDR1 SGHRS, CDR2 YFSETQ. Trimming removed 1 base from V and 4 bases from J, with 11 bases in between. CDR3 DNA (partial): TGCGCCAGCAGCTTGAAAGAGGGGATCTATGGC. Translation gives CASSLKEGIYG. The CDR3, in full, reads CASSLKEGIYGYTF.

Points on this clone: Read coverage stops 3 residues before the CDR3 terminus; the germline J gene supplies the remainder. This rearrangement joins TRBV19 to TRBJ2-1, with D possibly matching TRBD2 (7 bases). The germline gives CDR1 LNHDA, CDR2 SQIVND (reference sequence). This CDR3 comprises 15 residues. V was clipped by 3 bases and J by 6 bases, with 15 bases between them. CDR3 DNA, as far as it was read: TGTGCCAGTAGTATGGGGGCGGGAGACGGCAATGAG. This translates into CASSMGAGDGNE. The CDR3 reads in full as CASSMGAGDGNEQFF.